The 11 T cell receptor beta chains in this list originate from one sample, sequenced in a study of regulatory T cells in long-lasting Graves disease. Time point described: newly diagnosed GD, antithyroid drugs for less than 3 months. The TCR library used RNA extracted from PBMCs. Investigators prepared the TCR beta libraries by applying iRepertoire HTBI primers and Arm-PCR of CDR3 regions. One entry per CDR3 protein, called by TCRdb with MiXCR from the multiplex PCR reads. The sample carries roughly 420,000 distinct CDR3 sequences, 16% recorded once. The same data also contributed to another study, on T cells in Graves' hyperthyroidism and ophthalmopathy.

The sequencing used peripheral blood mononuclear cells (PBMCs), collected at new diagnosis, from a patient treated with antithyroid drugs. Source of these receptors: a woman in her late teens or twenties with Graves disease.

A few counts support this clonotype. The chain links TRBV12-3 or TRBV12-4 to TRBJ2-1; no clear D. The CDR3 spans 14 residues. The V gene lost 3 bases and the J gene lost 7 bases, with 13 bases spanning the gap. Here the CDR3 DNA reads TGTGCCAGCAGTTTTGGTGCCGGGCCTAATGAGCAGTTCTTC. It specifies CASSFGAGPNEQFF.

The chain links TRBV7-9 to TRBJ2-7; no clear D gene. CDR1 and CDR2 from the germline V gene are SEHNR and FQNEAQ (reference sequence). Trimming shortened V by 4 bases and J by 6 bases, and 25 bases separated the two germline ends. CDR3 length: 17 amino acids. The CDR3 sequence: CASSYPSMTFYPSEQYF. The CDR3, as DNA: TGTGCCAGCAGCTACCCTTCTATGACGTTTTACCCGAGCGAGCAGTACTTC.

This clonotype was counted at least ten times. The genes are TRBV11-3 and TRBJ2-7, with TRBD2 identical over 7 bases. Germline V gene data show CDR1 as SGHNT and CDR2 as YENEEA. V gave up 0 bases and J gave up 6 bases; unmatched junction bases: 5. CDR3 length equals 14 residues. Here the CDR3 reads CASSLEMAGVEQYF. DNA for the CDR3: TGTGCCAGCAGCTTAGAGATGGCGGGAGTCGAGCAGTACTTC.

A single count supports this clonotype. A much larger clone differs by one base, so this may be a read error. Without the conserved terminal phenylalanine or tryptophan, this CDR3 likely stems from a read error. This sequence joins TRBV18 and TRBJ1-1, with 8 bases identical to TRBD1. V lost 3 bases to trimming and J lost 4 bases; unmatched junction nucleotides: 10. Germline CDR1 KGHSH, CDR2 LQKENI. The CDR3 is made up of 16 amino acids. The CDR3 sequence: CASSPNTRQGSTEAFL. For the CDR3, the DNA is TGTGCCAGCTCACCGAACACGCGACAGGGGTCCACTGAAGCTTTCCTT.

The genes are TRBV5-1 and TRBJ2-5, with D hard to call. The CDR3 totals 13 residues. V lost 0 bases, J lost 6 bases, and 9 bases lay in between. In germline, CDR1 is SGHRS, CDR2 YFSETQ. The CDR3 is CASSLGLPQTQYF. As DNA, the CDR3 is TGCGCCAGCAGCTTGGGCCTCCCCCAGACCCAGTACTTC.

The table lists this clonotype with many counts. This chain links TRBV7-9 with TRBJ2-1; TRBD2 matches at 8 bases. The J segment lost 2 bases and the V segment lost 5 bases, leaving 11 bases of the junction unmatched. Germline V gene sequence: CDR1 SEHNR, CDR2 FQNEAQ (reference sequence). The CDR3 is 17 residues long. The CDR3 protein is CASSPLAGSRTYNEQFF. CDR3 bases: TGTGCCAGCAGCCCCTTAGCGGGATCGCGCACCTACAATGAGCAGTTCTTC.

This clonotype appeared many times. The chain links TRBV30 to TRBJ1-2; D gene uncertain. Between the trimmed V and J ends, which lost 0 bases and 6 bases, there was a span of 14 bases. This CDR3 region has 14 residues. The germline CDR1 and CDR2 sequences are GTSNPN and SVGIG (reference sequence). CDR3: CAWSVGGSPNGYTF. The CDR3 nucleotides read TGTGCCTGGAGTGTTGGAGGCAGCCCAAATGGCTACACCTTC.

This clonotype was detected only a few times. At one end, the junction sequence differs from germline, possibly due to a read error. The chain is built from TRBV12-3 or TRBV12-4 and TRBJ2-1; 10 bases align to TRBD2. The CDR3 totals 16 residues. The CDR3 DNA is TGTGCCAGCAGCTTAGGGTTCGGACTAGCGGCCTATGAGCAGTTCTTC. The encoded protein is CASSLGFGLAAYEQFF.

This clonotype was seen ten or more times. The chain is built from TRBV11-1 and TRBJ2-2, with D tentatively TRBD1 (5 bases). V was trimmed by 2 bases and J by 3 bases, leaving 10 bases between them. In germline, CDR1 is SGHAT, CDR2 FQDESV (reference sequence). This CDR3 has 15 residues. This chain's CDR3 is CASSLKGFDTGELFF. The DNA for the CDR3 is TGTGCCAGCAGCTTAAAGGGGTTCGACACCGGGGAGCTGTTTTTT.

This clonotype showed up just a few times. The CDR3 region has the DNA TGTGCCAGCAGCTCCCCGCAAGGACTGGATATATTTACGCAGTATTTT. This sequence encodes CASSSPQGLDIFTQYF. The chain uses TRBV7-8 and TRBJ2-3; D perhaps matches TRBD2 (5 bases). Between the trimmed V and J ends, which lost 4 bases and 8 bases, there was a span of 22 bases. CDR3 length: 16 residues. Germline CDR1 reads SGHVS; CDR2 reads FQNEAQ.

Ten or more counts support this clonotype. This sequence joins TRBV6-1 and TRBJ2-1; TRBD2 agrees at 9 bases. CDR1 is MNHNS and CDR2 is SASEGT in the germline V gene. Unmatched junction bases numbered 5, after V lost 6 bases and J lost 2 bases. This CDR3 is 15 amino acids long. The chain's CDR3 is CASSWTSVTYNEQFF. The DNA for the CDR3 is TGTGCCAGCAGCTGGACTAGCGTAACCTACAATGAGCAGTTCTTC.